The 2 T cell receptor beta chains reported below all come from one sample, sequenced in a study of T cell responses to AZD1222 COVID-19 vaccine. The data were produced by immunoSEQ multiplex PCR, yet TCRdb's version contains in-frame clones alone and is incomplete. The top ten clones hold around 5% of a sample with some 150,000 clones, approximately 89% of them seen once. The specimen comprised peripheral blood, sampled on day 0 of AZD1222 vaccination. Source of these receptors: an adult in good health.

The CDR3 spells CASSALAGMISEQFF. The CDR3 DNA follows: TGTGCCAGCAGCGCACTAGCGGGAATGATCAGTGAGCAGTTCTTC. This chain links TRBV6-4 with TRBJ2-1; 10 bases line up with TRBD2. The ends lost 6 bases at V and 9 bases at J; junction bases unmatched: 11. This CDR3 is built from 15 residues. Per germline, CDR1 MRHNA and CDR2 SNTAGT.

The rearrangement uses TRBV9 and TRBJ1-1; D not resolved. CDR3 length: 15 amino acids. Germline V lookup: CDR1 SGDLS, CDR2 YYNGEE. Trimming shortened V by 0 bases and J by 4 bases, and 13 bases separated the two germline ends. CDR3 region: CASSVAGVAGTEAFF. CDR3 bases: TGTGCCAGCAGCGTAGCCGGGGTCGCTGGCACTGAAGCTTTCTTT.